This TCR beta chain derives from a study of blood T cell repertoires in COVID-19. Study details: Samples representing acute and convalescent COVID-19 were sourced from the United States, Italy and Spain. Sources were T cells, B-cell-depleted T cells, or PBMCs; the material itself was cDNA or gDNA.

Germline V gives CDR1 SGHRS, CDR2 YFSETQ. The V gene lost 0 bases and the J gene lost 7 bases, with 13 bases spanning the gap. CDR3 length: 14 amino acids. Original processing notes: Scientists estimated how many nucleated cells there were by amplifying reference gene primers. Libraries were prepared by immunoSEQ multiplex PCR; TCRdb keeps only in-frame clonotypes and omits some of them. V, J and clone size derive from that table, while D and trimming were established from the DNA sequence. The sample lists about 410,000 clones, 89% occurring once. The Seattle site enrolled patients during active infection and followed them longitudinally.

The clonotype was recovered from a woman between 40 and 50 years old with COVID-19, enrolled during active disease. This rearrangement joins TRBV5-1 to TRBJ1-2; D may be TRBD1 (5 bases). The sample was peripheral blood. The CDR3: CASSLAGGPVGYTF. CDR3 nucleotide sequence: TGCGCCAGCAGCTTGGCCGGGGGACCGGTTGGCTACACCTTC.